Listed below are T cell receptor beta chains from one sample, sequenced in a study of blood T cell repertoires in COVID-19. Assay: immunoSEQ multiplex PCR; the TCRdb copy retains only in-frame clones and omits some. The sample has more than 65,000 clones, about 80% seen once; the top ten hold roughly an eighth. Source material: peripheral blood. The receptor set was obtained from a woman of 80 years or more with acute or convalescent COVID-19. The conserved cysteine and the conserved F or W are not part of the CDR3 here. A D gene is named only where the DNA matches it firmly.

TRBV5-8	-	TRBJ2-3	ASSLSSGTDTQY
TRBV7-2	-	TRBJ1-1	ASSPLIWRQNTEAF
TRBV5-4	TRBD2	TRBJ2-7	ASSLGLAAIYEQY
TRBV3-1/TRBV3-2	TRBD1	TRBJ2-5	ASSQGDRGGQETQY
TRBV24-1	-	TRBJ2-1	ATSDPFSSYNEQF
TRBV7-9	TRBD1	TRBJ1-1	ASSLGGTANTEAF
TRBV29-1	-	TRBJ2-1	SVEPGAPNEQF
TRBV12-2	-	TRBJ1-2	ASRFLRDRLPEGYT
TRBV28	-	TRBJ2-1	ASAPFSGFSYNEQF
TRBV5-1	TRBD1	TRBJ1-1	ASSSTPTGMNTEAF
TRBV4-3	TRBD2	TRBJ2-2	ASSQEFLAGGTGELF
TRBV28	-	TRBJ1-1	ASSLHTVNTEAF
TRBV10-3	TRBD1	TRBJ2-7	AIRPGQGTYEQY
TRBV19	-	TRBJ1-5	ASSSYSSNQPQH
TRBV4-3	TRBD1	TRBJ2-2	ASSQAPGTGSTGELF
TRBV5-4	TRBD1	TRBJ2-5	ASSPGTGARETQY
TRBV7-2	-	TRBJ1-1	ASSFRRSNTEAF
TRBV5-1	TRBD1	TRBJ1-2	ASSSLQGNYGYT
TRBV7-9	-	TRBJ1-6	ASSLRTGSSYNSPLH
TRBV11-1	TRBD2	TRBJ2-3	ASSSGGGIRTDTQY
TRBV10-3	TRBD2	TRBJ2-4	AISESGLAPLNIQY
TRBV10-3	-	TRBJ2-1	ALGTGGGEQF
TRBV7-9	TRBD2	TRBJ2-1	ASFWGGSPYNEQF
TRBV7-2	-	TRBJ1-6	ASSLRPTPGNSPLH
TRBV2	-	TRBJ2-7	ASSASGSAYYEQY